Given below is one T cell receptor beta chain in context. Measured with immunoSEQ multiplex PCR; TCRdb has only the in-frame clones, and not every one. The profile shows about 89,000 clones, approximately 94% of them singletons. This entry is derived from a study of T cell changes during pregnancy in multiple sclerosis. Trimming took off 3 bases at V and 0 bases at J, with 9 bases between the two ends. CDR1 is MDHEN and CDR2 is SYDVKM in the germline V gene. The CDR3 runs 14 residues. V is TRBV28 and J is TRBJ2-7; D uncertain. The source material was peripheral blood, sampled in the third trimester of pregnancy. The sequence derives from a female donor with multiple sclerosis, enrolled in a pregnancy study. The CDR3 protein is CASSFPPGSYEQYF. The CDR3 region has the DNA TGTGCCAGCAGTTTCCCCCCGGGCTCCTACGAGCAGTACTTC.